This is a list of T cell receptor beta chains from one sample in a study of blood T cell repertoires in COVID-19. Data came from immunoSEQ multiplex PCR; TCRdb stores just in-frame clones and leaves some out. The sample yields approximately 94,000 clones, around four fifths seen once. Sequenced input: peripheral blood. These TCRs come from a woman in her seventies with acute or convalescent COVID-19. Each CDR3 is given with its conserved first and last residue. A D gene is named only where the DNA matches it firmly. Rows may omit the clone size; those that give it use once, few, many or a size class.

j_call v_call clone_size d_call cdr3_aa cdr3_nt
TRBJ1-2 TRBV20-1 few NA CSAIEGQTGTF TGCAGTGCTATAGAGGGACAAACTGGCACCTTC
TRBJ2-3 TRBV15 NA NA CATSGGPGGPWADTQYF TGTGCCACCAGCGGCGGGCCGGGCGGGCCCTGGGCAGATACGCAGTATTTT
TRBJ2-2 TRBV5-8 NA NA CASSFRQWRTGELFF TGTGCCAGCAGCTTTAGACAGTGGAGAACCGGGGAGCTGTTTTTT
TRBJ2-2 TRBV5-1 NA TRBD1 CASAPGQGAFGGELFF TGCGCCAGCGCACCCGGACAGGGTGCGTTCGGCGGGGAGCTGTTTTTT
TRBJ1-4 TRBV28 NA NA CASSLQPLNEKLFF TGTGCCAGCAGTCTACAGCCCCTTAACGAAAAACTGTTTTTT
TRBJ1-1 TRBV10-3 NA NA CAISRGSGTEAFF TGTGCCATCAGTCGCGGATCGGGCACTGAAGCTTTCTTT
TRBJ1-1 TRBV10-1 few NA CASSGPGNTEAFF TGCGCCAGCAGTGGGCCGGGGAACACTGAAGCTTTCTTT
TRBJ1-4 TRBV19 NA NA CASSISPGPNEKLFF TGTGCCAGTAGTATTAGCCCAGGGCCCAATGAAAAACTGTTTTTT
TRBJ1-4 TRBV2 NA NA CASRRAQGGNEKLFF TGTGCCAGCAGGAGAGCTCAGGGTGGTAATGAAAAACTGTTTTTT
TRBJ1-4 TRBV7-2 NA TRBD1 CASSFGTAEKLFF TGTGCCAGCAGCTTCGGGACAGCCGAAAAACTGTTTTTT
TRBJ2-7 TRBV6-5 NA TRBD1 CASRGRTTGSYEQYF TGTGCCAGCAGGGGTAGGACGACAGGGAGTTACGAGCAGTACTTC
TRBJ2-5 TRBV5-1 NA TRBD2 CASRPGGGAVMETQYF TGCGCCAGCCGGCCTGGCGGGGGGGCAGTAATGGAGACCCAGTACTTC
TRBJ2-1 TRBV7-9 NA NA CASRSGSSYNEQFF TGTGCCAGCAGGTCCGGGAGCTCCTACAATGAGCAGTTCTTC
TRBJ1-6 TRBV19 few TRBD1 CASTIGQGVSPLHF TGTGCCAGTACCATCGGACAGGGGGTATCACCCCTCCACTTT
TRBJ1-4 TRBV21-1 NA NA CASSSGQGVF TGTGCCAGCAGCAGCGGACAGGGGGTTTTT
TRBJ2-7 TRBV3-1/TRBV3-2 NA NA CASSQGPGVVDEQYF TGTGCCAGCAGCCAAGGCCCAGGGGTTGTGGACGAGCAGTACTTC
TRBJ1-2 TRBV19 once NA CASSKWDTSRDYGYTF TGTGCCAGTAGTAAATGGGACACGTCGAGGGACTATGGCTACACCTTC
TRBJ1-1 TRBV29-1 NA NA CSVVGGLNTEAFF TGCAGCGTTGTCGGCGGATTGAACACTGAAGCTTTCTTT
TRBJ2-2 TRBV19 once TRBD1 CASSRDRVTGELFF TGTGCCAGTAGCCGGGACAGGGTCACCGGGGAGCTGTTTTTT
TRBJ1-4 TRBV2 NA NA CASGRPNEKLFF TGTGCCAGCGGCAGGCCTAATGAAAAACTGTTTTTT
TRBJ1-6 TRBV12-5 NA NA CASGLQNSPNSPLHF TGTGCTAGTGGTTTGCAGAACAGCCCTAATTCACCCCTCCACTTT
TRBJ1-3 TRBV9 NA TRBD1 CASSPGDRDGNTIYF TGTGCCAGCAGCCCAGGGGACAGGGACGGAAACACCATATATTTT
TRBJ1-1 TRBV7-9 NA NA CASSLGEAEAFF TGTGCCAGCAGCTTGGGGGAGGCTGAAGCTTTCTTT
TRBJ1-4 TRBV28 NA NA CASSKLSGSPNEKLFF TGTGCCAGCAGTAAACTCTCGGGAAGTCCTAATGAAAAACTGTTTTTT
TRBJ2-3 TRBV5-1 NA NA CASSLDAINTQYF TGCGCCAGCAGCTTGGATGCGATCAATACGCAGTATTTT
TRBJ1-1 TRBV29-1 NA NA CSALDRNTEAFF TGCAGCGCTTTAGACAGGAACACTGAAGCTTTCTTT
TRBJ1-1 TRBV6-5 NA NA CATSGTSSNTEAFF TGTGCCACATCCGGGACATCCTCGAACACTGAAGCTTTCTTT
TRBJ1-6 TRBV10-2 once NA CATQTGQGSPLHF TGCGCCACCCAAACAGGGCAGGGTTCACCCCTCCACTTT
TRBJ1-5 TRBV9 NA NA CASSYSGEGGQPQHF TGTGCCAGCAGCTATAGTGGGGAGGGCGGTCAGCCCCAGCATTTT
TRBJ1-3 TRBV7-9 NA NA CASSPIPGEYF TGTGCCAGCAGCCCTATTCCAGGGGAGTATTTT
TRBJ1-4 TRBV14 NA NA CASSPQRPTNEKLFF TGTGCCAGCAGCCCGCAGAGGCCAACTAATGAAAAACTGTTTTTT
TRBJ2-2 TRBV4-1 NA NA CASRGGGASTGELFF TGCGCCAGCAGAGGAGGGGGGGCCAGCACCGGGGAGCTGTTTTTT
TRBJ2-3 TRBV6-2/TRBV6-3 NA TRBD2 CASSFTAGRGTDTQYF TGTGCCAGCAGTTTCACAGCGGGGCGGGGGACAGATACGCAGTATTTT
TRBJ2-3 TRBV5-4 NA NA CASSLDFTSTDTQYF TGTGCCAGCAGCCTGGACTTCACTAGCACAGATACGCAGTATTTT
TRBJ2-3 TRBV11-2 NA TRBD2 CASSLELLAGVITDTQYF TGTGCCAGCAGCTTAGAGTTACTAGCGGGGGTAATTACAGATACGCAGTATTTT
TRBJ2-2 TRBV6-5 once NA CASSFASTTGELFF TGTGCCAGCAGTTTTGCCTCTACCACCGGGGAGCTGTTTTTT
TRBJ1-5 TRBV2 NA NA CASSEARGSNQPQHF TGTGCCAGCAGTGAAGCGCGAGGTAGCAATCAGCCCCAGCATTTT
TRBJ2-2 TRBV7-9 few TRBD2 CASSSRLAGGTGELFF TGTGCCAGCAGCTCCCGACTAGCGGGGGGCACCGGGGAGCTGTTTTTT
TRBJ2-2 TRBV7-9 NA NA CASSLAGSLGELFF TGTGCCAGCAGCTTAGCCGGGTCCCTCGGGGAGCTGTTTTTT
TRBJ1-2 TRBV19 NA TRBD1 CASSQTPGQGWLKHGYTF TGTGCCAGTAGTCAAACTCCGGGACAGGGATGGTTAAAGCACGGCTACACCTTC
TRBJ2-4 TRBV7-2 NA NA CASSPRLSKNIQYF TGTGCCAGCAGCCCCCGACTGAGCAAAAACATTCAGTACTTC
TRBJ2-5 TRBV18 NA TRBD1 CASSSDRGRETQYF TGTGCCAGCTCATCGGACAGGGGACGTGAGACCCAGTACTTC
TRBJ1-6 TRBV19 few NA CASSTPLGSNSPLHF TGTGCCAGTAGTACGCCCCTCGGTTCAAATTCACCCCTCCACTTT
TRBJ2-1 TRBV5-1 NA TRBD1 CASSSRQGAPNEQFF TGCGCCAGCAGCTCCCGACAGGGGGCTCCAAATGAGCAGTTCTTC
TRBJ1-2 TRBV6-1 NA NA CASSESLSANYGYTF TGTGCCAGCAGTGAATCCCTATCTGCTAACTATGGCTACACCTTC
TRBJ2-2 TRBV11-1 NA NA CASSSQGGANTGELFF TGTGCCAGCAGCTCACAAGGGGGGGCCAACACCGGGGAGCTGTTTTTT
TRBJ2-7 TRBV5-1 NA TRBD1 CASRYDRGLYEQYF TGCGCCAGCAGGTATGACAGGGGCCTCTACGAGCAGTACTTC
TRBJ1-2 TRBV7-9 NA NA CASSLLREDGYTF TGTGCCAGCAGCTTACTCAGGGAGGACGGCTACACCTTC
TRBJ1-5 TRBV27 NA NA CASSPYSGDPTQPQHF TGTGCCAGCAGCCCTTACTCGGGAGATCCGACCCAGCCCCAGCATTTT
TRBJ1-2 TRBV7-2 few NA CASSLAGAGDGYTF TGTGCCAGCAGCTTAGCTGGGGCAGGGGATGGCTACACCTTC
TRBJ1-2 TRBV6-5 few NA CASSYSGRGNYGYTF TGTGCCAGCAGTTACTCGGGGCGGGGGAACTATGGCTACACCTTC
TRBJ1-1 TRBV19 NA NA CASRDQGSEAFF TGTGCCAGTAGAGATCAGGGGAGTGAAGCTTTCTTT
TRBJ1-4 TRBV11-2 NA NA CASSLVLGQVEKLFF TGTGCCAGCAGCTTAGTACTTGGGCAGGTGGAAAAACTGTTTTTT